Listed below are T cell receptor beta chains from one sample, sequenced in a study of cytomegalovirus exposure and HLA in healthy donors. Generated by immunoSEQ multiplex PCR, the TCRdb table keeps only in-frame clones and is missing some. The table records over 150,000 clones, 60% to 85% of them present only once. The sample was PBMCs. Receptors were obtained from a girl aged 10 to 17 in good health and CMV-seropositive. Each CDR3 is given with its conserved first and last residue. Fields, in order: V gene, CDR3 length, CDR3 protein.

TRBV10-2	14	CASSEQGGMAEAFF
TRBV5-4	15	CASSLRQGLQETQYF
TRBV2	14	CATLDRGLNEKLFF
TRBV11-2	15	CASSPSGTGTREQYF
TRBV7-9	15	CASSTTGEATYEQYF
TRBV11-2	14	CASSLGLWDTEAFF
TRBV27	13	CASSTQYTGELFF
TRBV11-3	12	CASSLGGNTQYF
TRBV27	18	CASSLLPRGQGWGYGYTF
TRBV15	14	CATSRDRGAYGYTF
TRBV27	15	CASSLTPGGLETQYF
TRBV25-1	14	CASSEYGGPYEQYF
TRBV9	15	CASSEGGLGNQPQHF
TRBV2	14	CASSESGPNQPQHF
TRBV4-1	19	CASSQVAKEAQTSTDTQYF
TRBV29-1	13	CSVVRQGNTEAFF
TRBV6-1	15	CASSEGREGDTEAFF
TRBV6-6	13	CASSYGGAREQFF